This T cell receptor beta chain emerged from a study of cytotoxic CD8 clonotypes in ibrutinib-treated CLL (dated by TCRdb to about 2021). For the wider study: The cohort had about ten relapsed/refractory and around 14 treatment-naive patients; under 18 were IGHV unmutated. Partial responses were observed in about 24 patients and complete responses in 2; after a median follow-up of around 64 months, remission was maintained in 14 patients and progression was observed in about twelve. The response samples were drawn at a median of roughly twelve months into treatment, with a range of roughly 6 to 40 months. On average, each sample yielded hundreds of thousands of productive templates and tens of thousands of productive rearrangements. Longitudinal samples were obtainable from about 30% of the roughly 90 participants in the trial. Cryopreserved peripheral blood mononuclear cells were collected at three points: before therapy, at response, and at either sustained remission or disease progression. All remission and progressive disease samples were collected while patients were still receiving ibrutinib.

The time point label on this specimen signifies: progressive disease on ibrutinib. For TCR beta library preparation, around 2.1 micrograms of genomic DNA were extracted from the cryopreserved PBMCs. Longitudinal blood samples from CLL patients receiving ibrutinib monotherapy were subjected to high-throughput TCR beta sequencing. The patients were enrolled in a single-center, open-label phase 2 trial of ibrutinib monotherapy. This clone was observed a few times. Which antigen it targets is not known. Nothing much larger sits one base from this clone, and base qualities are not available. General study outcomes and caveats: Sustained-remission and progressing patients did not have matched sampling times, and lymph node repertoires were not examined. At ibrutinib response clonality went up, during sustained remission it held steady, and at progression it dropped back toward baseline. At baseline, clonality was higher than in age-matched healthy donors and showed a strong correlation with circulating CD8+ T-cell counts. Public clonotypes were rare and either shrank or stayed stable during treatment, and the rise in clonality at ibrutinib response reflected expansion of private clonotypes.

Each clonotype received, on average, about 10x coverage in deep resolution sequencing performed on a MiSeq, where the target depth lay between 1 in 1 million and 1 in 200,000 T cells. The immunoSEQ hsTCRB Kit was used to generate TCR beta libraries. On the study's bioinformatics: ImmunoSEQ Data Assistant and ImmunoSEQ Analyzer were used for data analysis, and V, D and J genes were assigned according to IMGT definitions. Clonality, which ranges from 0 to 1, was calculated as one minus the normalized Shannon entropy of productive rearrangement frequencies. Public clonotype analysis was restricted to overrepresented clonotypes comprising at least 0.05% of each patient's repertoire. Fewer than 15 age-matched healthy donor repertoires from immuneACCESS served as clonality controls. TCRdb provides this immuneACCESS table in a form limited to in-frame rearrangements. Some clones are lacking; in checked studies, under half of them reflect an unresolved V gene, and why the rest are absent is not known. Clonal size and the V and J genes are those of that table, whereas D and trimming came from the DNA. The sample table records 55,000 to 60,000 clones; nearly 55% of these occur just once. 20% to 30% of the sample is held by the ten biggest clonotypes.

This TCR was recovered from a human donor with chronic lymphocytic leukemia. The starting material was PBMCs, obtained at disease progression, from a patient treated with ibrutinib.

The CDR3 protein sequence reads: CASSQGWETSEQYF. The DNA sequence reads TGTGCCAGCAGCCAAGGGTGGGAGACGAGCGAGCAGTACTTC. This sequence uses TRBV14 and TRBJ2-7; TRBD2 could be the D gene, as 5 bases match. V lost 1 base and J lost 6 bases; the stretch between them is 13 bases long. Spanning cysteine to phenylalanine, the CDR3 consists of 14 amino acids. Here the CDR3 DNA is all that survives: 42 bases in frame from base 1. CDR1 and CDR2 (SGHDN, FVKESK) derive from the germline V gene. This CDR3, with the reference TRBV14 and TRBJ2-7 proteins standing in past its ends, gives the full variable domain EAGVTQFPSHSVIEKGQTVTLRCDPISGHDNLYWYRRVMGKEIKFLLHFVKESKQDESGMPNNRFLAERTGGTYSTLKVQPAELEDSGVYFCASSQGWETSEQYFGPGTRLTVT.